The clone carrying this TCR beta chain was seen repeatedly, ten times or more. What it binds is unknown. Trimming took off 4 bases at V and 5 bases at J, with 11 bases between the two ends. Per the germline V gene, CDR1 is SGHNT and CDR2 is YENEEA. The CDR3 contains 14 residues. The TCR beta CDR3 regions underwent amplification using RNA transcripts as the source. The primer set for the first-round RT-PCR of the TCR CDR3 was HTBI. TCRdb called the multiplex PCR reads again in MiXCR, with one record for every CDR3 protein. The table shows more than 500,000 distinct CDR3 sequences, with 46% occurring only once. The sample is drawn from a study of T cells in Graves' hyperthyroidism and ophthalmopathy. Based on clinical symptoms, serum thyroxine and TRAb, thyroid ultrasound and orbital computed tomography, diagnoses were reached. Study-level findings and limits: A 13 V-J model separated ophthalmopathy from stable hyperthyroidism. Progression to ophthalmopathy was predicted a median of 6.5 months early.

The genes are TRBV11-3 and TRBJ2-2; tentative D call: TRBD2 (5 bases). Source material: peripheral blood or thyroid tissue (not recorded which). The sequence came from an adult woman with Graves' disease, either hyperthyroidism or ophthalmopathy (not recorded which). DNA of the CDR3: TGTGCCAGCAGCTCACCGTCGGGGACCGGGGAGCTGTTTTTT. As protein: CASSSPSGTGELFF. Supplemented by reference TRBV11-3 and TRBJ2-2, the full variable domain reads EAGVVQSPRYKIIEKKQPVAFWCNPISGHNTLYWYLQNLGQGPELLIRYENEEAVDDSQLPKDRFSAERLKGVDSTLKIQPAELGDSAVYLCASSSPSGTGELFFGEGSRLTVL.